This TCR beta chain stems from a study of CD8+ T cells in alopecia areata. Points from the study as a whole: Lesional tissue from the scalp (especially in alopecia totalis/universalis) showed higher clonality than normal scalp. Scalp specimens additionally yield sequences from normal skin's resident alphabeta T cells.

As to this clone: The antigen remains undetermined.

Extracted RNA was reverse transcribed, and the resulting cDNA served as sequencing template. TCRdb's copy holds only in-frame clones and misses some; the assay was immunoSEQ multiplex PCR. The data contain over 150,000 clones, roughly 60% of them singletons. Researchers gathered lesional scalp punch biopsies and peripheral blood from patients with alopecia areata. Germline CDR1 and CDR2: LNHDA and SQIVND (reference sequence). Trimming left V 10 bases short and J 0 bases short, with 16 bases between. The CDR3 has 16 residues. This receptor was identified in a human donor with alopecia areata. The sample here was CD4+ T cells sorted from blood, taken at week 0. This rearrangement joins TRBV19 to TRBJ2-6, with a weak D call TRBD1 (5 bases). CDR3 residues: CATQKGLLSGANVLTF. The CDR3 region has the DNA TGTGCCACCCAAAAGGGGCTACTCTCTGGGGCCAACGTCCTGACTTTC.